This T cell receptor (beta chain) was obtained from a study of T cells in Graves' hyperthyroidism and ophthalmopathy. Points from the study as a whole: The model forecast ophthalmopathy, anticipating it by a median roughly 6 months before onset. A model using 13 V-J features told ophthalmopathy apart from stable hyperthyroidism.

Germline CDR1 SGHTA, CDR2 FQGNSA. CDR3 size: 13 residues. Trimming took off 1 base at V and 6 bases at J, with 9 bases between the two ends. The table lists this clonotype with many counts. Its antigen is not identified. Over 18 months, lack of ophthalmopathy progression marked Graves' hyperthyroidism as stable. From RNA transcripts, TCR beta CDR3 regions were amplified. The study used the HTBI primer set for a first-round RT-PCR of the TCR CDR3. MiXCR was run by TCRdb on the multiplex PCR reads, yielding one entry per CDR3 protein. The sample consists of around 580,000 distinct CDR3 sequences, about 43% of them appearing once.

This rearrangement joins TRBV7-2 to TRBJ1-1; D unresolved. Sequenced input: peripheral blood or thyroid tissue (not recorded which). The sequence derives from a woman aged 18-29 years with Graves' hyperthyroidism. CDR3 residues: CASSLDPGAEAFF. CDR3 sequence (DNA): TGTGCCAGCAGCTTAGACCCAGGCGCTGAAGCTTTCTTT.